A selection of T cell receptor beta chains follows, all from one sample in a study of blood T cell repertoires in COVID-19. The table came from immunoSEQ multiplex PCR; TCRdb's copy has only in-frame clones and leaves some out. The sample includes 180,000 or so clones, more than 80% seen only once; the top ten take just under 8.5%. Sequencing was carried out using peripheral blood. All receptors come from a woman aged 55-69 years with acute or convalescent COVID-19. The CDR3 runs from the conserved cysteine through the conserved F or W. D genes are given only for firm matches. Rows give clone size only sometimes, using once, few, many, or a class for an expanded clone.

abundance	d_gene	v_gene	j_gene	CDR3nt	CDR3aa
-	-	TRBV3-1/TRBV3-2	TRBJ2-1	TGTGCCAGCAGCCTGAGGGGAGGGGGAGCGGGAACGAATGAGCAGTTCTTC	CASSLRGGGAGTNEQFF
-	-	TRBV28	TRBJ2-2	TGTGCCAGCAGTTCACAGGAGACCGGGGAGCTGTTTTTT	CASSSQETGELFF
-	-	TRBV7-3	TRBJ2-1	TGTGCCAGCAGCTTAACGTCTAGCGTCTCCTACAATGAGCAGTTCTTC	CASSLTSSVSYNEQFF
-	-	TRBV6-2/TRBV6-3	TRBJ2-1	TGTGCCAGCAGTTACGGGGGCGTCTCCTACAATGAGCAGTTCTTC	CASSYGGVSYNEQFF
-	-	TRBV6-1	TRBJ1-1	TGTGCCAGCAGTGATGTAGGACAAGCCCTAGGAGAGAACACTGAAGCTTTCTTT	CASSDVGQALGENTEAFF
few	-	TRBV3-1/TRBV3-2	TRBJ2-2	TGTGCCAGCAGCCAAGTCCCTATGACCGGGGAGCTGTTTTTT	CASSQVPMTGELFF
-	TRBD1	TRBV28	TRBJ2-3	TGTGCCAGCAGTTTCGACAGGGGTCCATTCACAGATACGCAGTATTTT	CASSFDRGPFTDTQYF
-	TRBD2	TRBV3-1/TRBV3-2	TRBJ2-1	TGTGCCAGCAGCACCAGGACTAGCGGGAGTAGCTACAATGAGCAGTTCTTC	CASSTRTSGSSYNEQFF
-	TRBD2	TRBV7-9	TRBJ2-3	TGTGCCAGCAGCCTACTAGCGGGAGGGCCAGATACGCAGTATTTT	CASSLLAGGPDTQYF
-	-	TRBV11-3	TRBJ2-5	TGTGCCAGCAGCTTGATAGGAGGGGAGACCCAGTACTTC	CASSLIGGETQYF
once	TRBD2	TRBV19	TRBJ2-1	TGTGCCAGTAGTAGGACTAGCGGATTCTACAATGAGCAGTTCTTC	CASSRTSGFYNEQFF
-	TRBD2	TRBV5-4	TRBJ2-1	TGTGCCAGCAGGCCCGGGGGGGGCCAAACATCTCCGGGGGAGCAGTTCTTC	CASRPGGGQTSPGEQFF
-	-	TRBV2	TRBJ2-7	TGTGCCAGCAGTGAAGCGCTAGCCAACTACGAGCAGTACTTC	CASSEALANYEQYF
-	TRBD2	TRBV3-1/TRBV3-2	TRBJ2-3	TGTGCCAGCAGCCGACTGGGACTAGCGGGAGGGGATACGCAGTATTTT	CASSRLGLAGGDTQYF
-	TRBD1	TRBV5-5	TRBJ1-1	TGTGCCAGCAGCTTGGTGTCGGGCAGGGGGCAAACGAAGGTCACTGAAGCTTTCTTT	CASSLVSGRGQTKVTEAFF
-	TRBD1	TRBV15	TRBJ1-2	TGTGCCACCAGCAGCTTGGGACAGCCTCTCTATGGCTACACCTTC	CATSSLGQPLYGYTF
once	-	TRBV5-5	TRBJ2-1	TGTGCCAGCAGCTGGGGGCAAGGCCCCTTGTCGTTCTTC	CASSWGQGPLSFF
-	TRBD2	TRBV9	TRBJ2-1	TGTGCCAGCAGCGCCTCGGGGACTACCGGTGAGCAGTTCTTC	CASSASGTTGEQFF
-	-	TRBV9	TRBJ2-3	TGTGCCAGCAGCGTAGATACAGGAGGGCATACGCAGTATTTT	CASSVDTGGHTQYF
-	-	TRBV29-1	TRBJ1-1	TGCAGCGTTGAAGTAGGGAGGACTGAAGCTTTCTTT	CSVEVGRTEAFF
-	-	TRBV2	TRBJ1-1	TGTGCCAGCAGTGACGGGCAGAGGGGACTTTCGAACACTGAAGCTTTCTTT	CASSDGQRGLSNTEAFF
-	TRBD2	TRBV6-2/TRBV6-3	TRBJ2-7	TGTGCCAGCAGCCTCCTAGCGGGAGAGTCCTACGAGCAGTACTTC	CASSLLAGESYEQYF
-	-	TRBV19	TRBJ2-5	TGTGCCAGTAGCCCTAAAGGCAGAGGGCCGGAGACCCAGTACTTC	CASSPKGRGPETQYF